This TCR beta chain is from a study of human T cells and chemical hapten exposure. The study, taken as a whole, reports: Unchanged with DPC sensitization were TCRs above 1 in 1000 frequency.

This sample's time point: patch test 1, 2 weeks after DPC sensitization. Stated treatment: therapeutic diphenylcyclopropenone sensitization with weekly scalp DPC. This clonotype occurred many times. Its antigen is still unknown. The ends lost 2 bases at V and 5 bases at J; junction bases unmatched: 4. The CDR3 contains 17 residues. In the authors' methods: Ranging from roughly 23,224 to 690,600, TCR counts per sample had a median value of around 90,000. TCRdb reprocessed the RACE reads with MiXCR, giving one entry per CDR3 protein. The V and J calls shown here were made by TCRdb, not taken from the authors' results. The data hold 380,000 or so distinct CDR3 sequences, with approximately 4.4% observed a single time.

The sequencing here drew on whole blood, taken in connection with sensitization to the hapten diphenylcyclopropenone (DPC). This TCR came from a woman aged 45-65 years with alopecia areata. Some clones in this sample may be carry-over from other donors' samples. The chain couples TRBV23-1 to TRBJ2-1, with 15 bases fitting TRBD2. TRBV23-1 is an ORF, and what it does is uncertain. CDR3 sequence (DNA): TGCGCCAGCAGTCAACGGACTAGCGGGGGGGCCCACAATGAGCAGTTCTTC. Translation: CASSQRTSGGAHNEQFF.